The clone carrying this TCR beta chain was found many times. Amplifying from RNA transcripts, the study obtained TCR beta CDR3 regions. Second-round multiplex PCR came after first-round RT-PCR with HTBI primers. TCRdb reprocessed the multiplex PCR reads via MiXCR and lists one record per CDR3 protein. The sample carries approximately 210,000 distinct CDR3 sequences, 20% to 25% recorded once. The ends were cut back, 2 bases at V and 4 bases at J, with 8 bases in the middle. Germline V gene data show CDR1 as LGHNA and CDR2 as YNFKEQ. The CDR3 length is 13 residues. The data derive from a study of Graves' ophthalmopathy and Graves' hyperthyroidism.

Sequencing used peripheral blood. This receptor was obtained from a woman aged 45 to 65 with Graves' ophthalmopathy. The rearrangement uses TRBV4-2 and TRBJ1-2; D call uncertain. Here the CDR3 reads CASSQSPGYGYTF. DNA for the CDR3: TGTGCCAGCAGCCAATCTCCGGGCTATGGCTACACCTTC.